This note documents a single TCR beta chain sequence. It has no known antigen specificity. No much larger clonotype is one base removed from it; base qualities were not supplied. The sample originates from a study of OX40 agonist ivuxolimab in advanced cancers. About the full investigation: The costimulatory receptor OX40 (CD134) was targeted by ivuxolimab, a fully human IgG2 agonistic monoclonal antibody. Intravenous ivuxolimab was administered to patients every 2 weeks at six dose levels: 0.01, 0.1, 0.3, 1.5, 3 and 10 mg/kg. Of the 52 patients in dose escalation, 19 had hepatocellular carcinoma, approximately 15 had melanoma, 9 had renal cell carcinoma and 9 had head and neck cancer. A male proportion of roughly 80% and a mean age of approximately 58 years, ranging from about 23 to 79, were recorded for the dose-escalation cohort. Prior anti-PD-1, anti-PD-L1 or anti-CTLA-4 therapy was permitted, and checkpoint inhibitors had been received by roughly two fifths of dose-escalation patients. Three dose-escalation patients achieved partial responses, one with hepatocellular carcinoma and two with cutaneous melanoma. Peripheral TCRbeta sequencing was intended to test whether TCR sequence diversity was altered and clonal T-cell expansion was caused by ivuxolimab. The paper reports the monotherapy dose-escalation portion (N of about 50 patients) of the phase I ivuxolimab trial. What the research found in general, with its limitations: After ivuxolimab, expanded clones were on average more numerous among CD8+ T cells than among CD4+ T cells. The antigen specificity of the peripheral T cells that underwent clonal expansion was not determined. At doses from 0.1 to 3.0 mg/kg, clonal expansion was seen in both CD4+ and CD8+ blood T cells between baseline and week 6. In the 0.1-3.0 mg/kg groups, partial responders had among the lowest normalized peripheral clonal expansion, particularly in CD8+ T cells. Low levels of normalized T-cell clonal expansion were also seen in some patients who did not respond.

Patients with autoimmune disease history or receiving systemic immunosuppression were excluded from the trial. Peripheral blood for TCR sequencing was drawn from every dose cohort at baseline, at cycle 4 day 1 and at cycle 7 day 1. The samples were taken from a phase I, first-in-human, multicenter, open-label dose-escalation trial of ivuxolimab. The trial enrolled adults with locally advanced or metastatic head and neck squamous cell, hepatocellular, melanoma or renal cell carcinoma. Before TCR sequencing, CD4+ T cells and CD8+ T cells were sorted from peripheral blood as separate populations. The germline V gene gives CDR1 as SGHRS and CDR2 as YFSETQ. V is clipped by 3 bases and J by 2 bases, and the sequence between their germline boundaries is 11 bases long. Its CDR3 holds 14 amino acids, cysteine through phenylalanine. Only CDR3 DNA remains: 42 bases, in frame from the first base. For sequencing of the TCRbeta CDR3 region, genomic DNA was extracted from the sorted cells. TCRbeta CDR3 regions were sequenced using the immunoSEQ Assay. TCRdb limited this immuneACCESS table to in-frame rearrangements with V and J called. A share of clones is missing; checked studies link under half to unresolved V genes, and the rest is unexplained. Across this sample there are tens of thousands of clones, with around 90% seen only once. Together, the top ten hold roughly 4.5% of the sample.

The sequence derives from an adult with an advanced solid tumor such as melanoma, head and neck, liver or kidney cancer. This receptor chain uses TRBV5-1 and TRBJ2-5, with TRBD2 perhaps the D gene, on 5 matching bases. The input for sequencing was CD4+ or CD8+ T cells sorted from blood, taken in a trial of the OX40 agonist ivuxolimab. Here the CDR3 is given as CASSSMTGQETQYF. The base sequence is TGCGCCAGCAGCTCAATGACGGGGCAAGAGACCCAGTACTTC.